This T cell receptor beta chain was obtained from a study of blood T cell repertoires in COVID-19. Overall study context: Acute and convalescent COVID-19 specimens originated in the United States, Italy and Spain. From T cells, B-cell-depleted T cells, or PBMCs came the material, which was cDNA or gDNA.

Trimming shortened V by 4 bases and J by 0 bases, and 18 bases separated the two germline ends. The CDR3 contains 17 residues. Germline V gene data show CDR1 as LGHDT and CDR2 as YNNKEL (reference sequence). In the original workflow: Nucleated cell number was recorded as an estimate derived from reference gene primer amplification. Measured with immunoSEQ multiplex PCR; TCRdb has only the in-frame clones, and not every one. Clone size and V and J calls were adopted from that table, with D and trimming inferred from the DNA. The table includes about 130,000 clones, 65% to 90% detected once. The material sequenced was peripheral blood. This sequence originates from a man older than 75 with active or convalescent COVID-19. The rearrangement links TRBV3-1 (or the pseudogene TRBV3-2) to TRBJ1-1; TRBD1 is a possible D gene (5 bases). The CDR3, as DNA: TGTGCCAGCAGCCGCTTTCAGGGCCGTCTCATGAACACTGAAGCTTTCTTT. Translation gives CASSRFQGRLMNTEAFF.